This T cell receptor (beta chain) was recovered during a study of PD-1 blockade in classical Hodgkin lymphoma. V was pared by 6 bases and J by 5 bases, with 17 bases between. Germline V gene data show CDR1 as SGHDT and CDR2 as YYEEEE. The CDR3 is 14 amino acids. Sequenced by immunoSEQ multiplex PCR; TCRdb stores in-frame clones only, minus some. This sample has roughly 24,000 clones; 80% occur once, and the top ten carry 17%. Relapse was seen in all patients after autologous stem cell transplantation, and brentuximab vedotin exposure was variable. Responses achieved at best were complete response, partial response or progressive disease.

The starting material was peripheral blood mononuclear cells (PBMCs), obtained before the second cycle of nivolumab. The TCR sequence derives from a human donor with classical Hodgkin lymphoma. This chain joins TRBV5-6 and TRBJ1-1; unclear D gene. The CDR3 sequence is CASNNPPERTEAFF. Written as DNA, the CDR3 is TGTGCCAGCAACAACCCGCCCGAGCGGACTGAAGCTTTCTTT. The variable domain in full, completed from reference TRBV5-6 and TRBJ1-1, reads DAGVTQSPTHLIKTRGQQVTLRCSPKSGHDTVSWYQQALGQGPQFIFQYYEEEERQRGNFPDRFSGHQFPNYSSELNVNALLLGDSALYLCASNNPPERTEAFFGQGTRLTVV.